Shown below are 25 T cell receptor beta chains from a single sample sequenced in a study of CD8 T cells in ankylosing spondylitis. Via MiXCR, TCRdb re-called the 5' RACE reads, giving one row per CDR3 protein. Here the sample spans 200,000 to 300,000 distinct CDR3 sequences, about 24% being singletons. The material sequenced was blood, either unsorted or a sorted T cell fraction (not recorded which). The receptors were sampled from a male donor with ankylosing spondylitis or in good health (not recorded which).

Only a few counts were recorded for this clonotype. The J gene is TRBJ2-3, the V gene TRBV20-1, with 10 bases aligning to TRBD1. CDR1 is DFQATT, CDR2 SNEGSKA, per germline (reference sequence). With 6 bases clipped from V and 4 bases from J, the junction kept 7 bases outside the gene matches. There are 14 residues in the CDR3. The CDR3 here is CSAGDRGSADTQYF. The DNA of the CDR3 is TGCAGTGCGGGGGACAGGGGTTCAGCAGATACGCAGTATTTT.

This clonotype has only a few counts. The rearrangement uses TRBV29-1 and TRBJ1-4; 7 bases fit TRBD1. Germline V CDR1 and CDR2: SQVTM, ANQGSEA. Trimming at V came to 5 bases and at J to 7 bases, leaving 7 bases not matched to a gene. The CDR3 is made up of 13 amino acids. Here the CDR3 DNA reads TGCAGCGTTAGGGGGCAGGGGAGTGAAAAACTGTTTTTT. Translation gives CSVRGQGSEKLFF.

This clonotype has at least ten counts. The chain links TRBV9 to TRBJ2-5; D is perhaps TRBD1 or TRBD2 (5 bases each). From germline, CDR1 is SGDLS and CDR2 YYNGEE. V lost 1 base to trimming and J lost 7 bases, with 11 bases between them. The CDR3 spans 13 residues. In nucleotides, the CDR3 is TGTGCCAGCAGCGTAAGGGACGAGGGGACCCAGTACTTC. Its translation is CASSVRDEGTQYF.

CDR3 nucleotides: TGTGCCAGCAGTCGGGTCACAGATACGCAGTATTTT. It codes for CASSRVTDTQYF. The chain links TRBV12-3 or TRBV12-4 to TRBJ2-3; D uncertain. Between the trimmed V and J ends, which lost 5 bases and 2 bases, there was a span of 5 bases. This CDR3 is 12 amino acids long.

The chain recombines TRBV5-1 with TRBJ1-1, with TRBD1 identical over 11 bases. After removal of 3 bases from V and 4 bases from J, the junction contained 5 bases not matched to a gene. This CDR3 region has 15 residues. Germline V gene data show CDR1 as SGHRS and CDR2 as YFSETQ. CDR3 protein: CASSSRDRGVTEAFF. Here the CDR3 DNA reads TGCGCCAGCAGCTCGCGGGACAGGGGGGTCACTGAAGCTTTCTTT.

This sequence joins TRBV19 and TRBJ1-6; weak D call: TRBD1 (5 bases). V was cut by 3 bases and J by 1 base, with 10 bases left in between. In germline, CDR1 is LNHDA, CDR2 SQIVND (reference sequence). CDR3 size: 16 residues. Written as DNA, the CDR3 is TGTGCCAGTAGTATGGGGGAAGAGTCCTATAATTCACCCCTCCACTTT. As protein: CASSMGEESYNSPLHF.

The V call is TRBV6-1, the J call TRBJ2-7, with D possibly called TRBD1 or TRBD2 (6 bases each). Trimming removed 6 bases from V and 4 bases from J, with 16 bases in between. The length of the CDR3 is 14 residues. Germline-derived CDR1 and CDR2 are MNHNS and SASEGT. The CDR3, as DNA: TGTGCCAGCAGCAGGGGCCCGGGGGAATACGAGCAGTACTTC. This codes for CASSRGPGEYEQYF.

The chain has TRBV10-3 and TRBJ2-1; D remains ambiguous. The CDR3 spans 12 residues. Germline values: CDR1 ENHRY, CDR2 SYGVKD. The V and J ends lost 5 bases and 8 bases respectively, with 10 bases between them. The CDR3 nucleotides read TGTGCCATCAGTTGGAGCATGGATGAGCAGTTCTTC. Protein: CAISWSMDEQFF.

The sample holds many counts of this clonotype. The chain is built from TRBV20-1 and TRBJ2-5, with 12 bases fitting TRBD2. The trim removed 6 bases at V and 5 bases at J, leaving 10 bases unmatched. Germline V gene sequence: CDR1 DFQATT, CDR2 SNEGSKA (reference sequence). The CDR3 has 15 residues. CDR3 amino acids: CSAETSGGRRETQYF. In DNA, the CDR3 is TGCAGTGCGGAGACTAGCGGGGGCAGGCGGGAGACCCAGTACTTC.

The chain joins TRBV13 to TRBJ2-7, with D hard to call. Germline V lookup: CDR1 PRHDT, CDR2 FYEKMQ (reference sequence). There are 12 residues in the CDR3. V was cut by 5 bases and J by 9 bases, with 14 bases left in between. The CDR3 reads CASSHRVGPQYF. The DNA for the CDR3 is TGTGCCAGCAGCCACCGGGTGGGTCCGCAGTACTTC.

This clonotype was seen at least ten times. The chain combines TRBV24-1 with TRBJ2-1, with TRBD2 matching 7 bases. The ends lost 4 bases at V and 1 base at J; junction bases unmatched: 6. The V gene's germline CDR1 is KGHDR and CDR2 SFDVKD. This CDR3 region has 16 residues. CDR3 protein: CATSEPAGRSYNEQFF. DNA for the CDR3: TGTGCCACCAGTGAGCCAGCGGGGCGATCCTACAATGAGCAGTTCTTC.

For the CDR3, the DNA is TGTGCCAGCCAGAGCTCCTACGAGCAGTACTTC. This translates into CASQSSYEQYF. The chain carries TRBV6-6 and TRBJ2-7; no reliable D call. Between the trimmed V and J ends, which lost 8 bases and 0 bases, there was a span of 5 bases. This CDR3 has 11 amino acids. The germline gives CDR1 MNHNY, CDR2 SVGAGI (reference sequence).

In this sample, this clonotype turned up many times. CDR3 sequence: CASSLVASGQETQYF. DNA for the CDR3: TGTGCCAGCAGTTTAGTGGCTAGCGGCCAAGAGACCCAGTACTTC. The chain links TRBV12-3 or TRBV12-4 to TRBJ2-5; 7 bases fit TRBD2. V shed 1 base and J 1 base; nucleotides not matched to a gene: 3. The CDR3 totals 15 residues.

The table lists this clonotype with many counts. This chain links TRBV12-3 or TRBV12-4 with TRBJ2-3; TRBD1 aligns across 9 bases. The CDR3 covers 14 residues. Germline trimming cut 7 bases from V and 1 base from J; bases unmatched to any gene: 3. CDR3 nucleotides: TGTGCCAGCACTGACAGGGGGGGCACAGATACGCAGTATTTT. This encodes CASTDRGGTDTQYF.

This clonotype appeared a single time. The chain links TRBV12-3 or TRBV12-4 to TRBJ2-5, with 9 bases lining up with TRBD1. This CDR3 region has 14 residues. J lost 5 bases, V lost 5 bases, and 6 bases had no gene match. This CDR3 is CASSKGQGRETQYF. The CDR3 nucleotides read TGTGCCAGCAGTAAAGGACAGGGGAGGGAGACCCAGTACTTC.

This clonotype was counted at least ten times. The chain combines TRBV28 with TRBJ1-2; possible D gene TRBD1, 5 bases. Germline CDR1 reads MDHEN; CDR2 reads SYDVKM. The CDR3 is 15 residues long. V dropped 10 bases and J dropped 4 bases, with 22 bases sitting between them. CDR3 sequence: CAIQITLGASYGYTF. CDR3 sequence (DNA): TGTGCCATCCAAATCACCCTAGGGGCCTCCTATGGCTACACCTTC.

Ten or more counts support this clonotype. The rearrangement links TRBV11-2 to TRBJ2-1; D may correspond to TRBD1 or TRBD2 (5 bases each). The CDR3 runs 15 residues. V dropped 2 bases and J dropped 6 bases, with 14 bases sitting between them. Germline CDR1 is SGHAT and CDR2 is FQNNGV. CDR3 in amino acids: CASSLTGQASNEQFF. The CDR3 nucleotides read TGTGCCAGCAGCTTAACGGGGCAGGCCAGCAATGAGCAGTTCTTC.

CDR3 nucleotide sequence: TGCGCCAGCAGCCAAGTCCTCAGCCGAACCGGGGAGCTGTTTTTT. It encodes CASSQVLSRTGELFF. The chain links TRBV4-1 to TRBJ2-2; D remains ambiguous. Germline CDR1 MGHRA, CDR2 YSYEKL. Trimming shortened V by 1 base and J by 5 bases, and 11 bases separated the two germline ends. The CDR3 is made up of 15 amino acids.

Many counts were recorded for this clonotype. The CDR3 DNA sequence: TGCAGTTCCCACGGGAGGACAGCGAACACTGAAGCTTTCTTT. This codes for CSSHGRTANTEAFF. The chain links TRBV20-1 to TRBJ1-1, with D tentatively TRBD1 (6 bases). Germline CDR1 DFQATT, CDR2 SNEGSKA (reference sequence). V lost 8 bases and J 1 base, leaving 17 bases between the germline ends. The CDR3 has 14 amino acids.

In this sample, this clonotype turned up many times. V and J are TRBV20-1 and TRBJ2-7, with no clear D. With 0 bases removed from V and 0 bases from J, the gap between germline ends came to 15 bases. Germline-derived CDR1 and CDR2 are DFQATT and SNEGSKA (reference sequence). CDR3 size: 16 residues. CDR3 residues: CSARDPRTADSYEQYF. The CDR3 nucleotides are TGCAGTGCTAGAGATCCGCGGACGGCCGACTCCTACGAGCAGTACTTC.

This clonotype showed up many times. The V gene is TRBV3-1, the J gene TRBJ1-6; D may be TRBD1 (5 bases). V gave up 1 base and J gave up 10 bases, with 17 bases separating them. The CDR3 totals 16 residues. Germline CDR1 is LGHDT and CDR2 is YNNKEL (reference sequence). The CDR3, as DNA: TGTGCCAGCAGCCAAGGAGACACTTGGAGGGGCTCACCCCTCCACTTT. Encoded protein: CASSQGDTWRGSPLHF.

The chain joins TRBV10-3 to TRBJ2-3, with 7 bases fitting TRBD1. The CDR3 extends over 13 amino acids. Unmatched junction bases numbered 3, after V lost 6 bases and J lost 3 bases. Germline CDR1 reads ENHRY; CDR2 reads SYGVKD. The CDR3 here is CAIRPGGTDTQYF. The CDR3 nucleotides are TGTGCCATCAGACCAGGGGGAACAGATACGCAGTATTTT.

This clonotype was counted between two and nine times. The rearrangement links TRBV20-1 to TRBJ1-5; 8 bases line up with TRBD1. CDR3 length: 15 amino acids. Trimming took 5 bases from V and 7 from J; bases not matched to a gene: 13. The germline gives CDR1 DFQATT, CDR2 SNEGSKA (reference sequence). DNA of the CDR3: TGCAGTGCTCTAGGTAGGCAGGGGGCCGGGCAGCCCCAGCATTTT. Translated, it gives CSALGRQGAGQPQHF.

This clonotype was recorded a few times. V usage is TRBV12-3 or TRBV12-4 and J usage is TRBJ2-7; D gene uncertain. This CDR3 comprises 14 residues. The V gene lost 4 bases and the J gene lost 1 base, with 11 bases spanning the gap. The CDR3 loop reads CASSSTSGSYEQYF. CDR3 DNA sequence: TGTGCCAGCAGTTCGACGTCGGGTTCCTACGAGCAGTACTTC.

This clonotype was counted only a few times. V is TRBV29-1 and J is TRBJ2-3, with D possibly matching TRBD1 (5 bases). The CDR3 extends over 13 amino acids. Germline CDR1 is SQVTM and CDR2 is ANQGSEA. V was shortened by 5 bases and J by 0 bases, with 9 bases between the two germline ends. The chain's CDR3 is CSVKGRSTDTQYF. In DNA, the CDR3 is TGCAGCGTTAAGGGGCGCAGCACAGATACGCAGTATTTT.